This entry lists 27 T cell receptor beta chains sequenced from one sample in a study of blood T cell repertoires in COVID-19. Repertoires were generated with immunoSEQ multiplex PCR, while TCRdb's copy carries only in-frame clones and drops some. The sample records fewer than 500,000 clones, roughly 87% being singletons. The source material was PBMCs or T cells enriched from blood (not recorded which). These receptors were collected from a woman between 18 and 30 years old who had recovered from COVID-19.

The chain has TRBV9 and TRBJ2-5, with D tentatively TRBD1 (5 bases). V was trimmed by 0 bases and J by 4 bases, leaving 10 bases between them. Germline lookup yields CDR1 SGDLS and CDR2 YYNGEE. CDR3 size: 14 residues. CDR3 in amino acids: CASSVGRAGETQYF. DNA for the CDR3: TGTGCCAGCAGCGTAGGCAGGGCAGGAGAGACCCAGTACTTC.

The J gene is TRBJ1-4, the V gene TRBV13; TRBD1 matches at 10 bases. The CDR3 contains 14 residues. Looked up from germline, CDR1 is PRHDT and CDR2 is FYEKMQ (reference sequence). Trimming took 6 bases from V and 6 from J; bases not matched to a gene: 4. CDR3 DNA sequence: TGTGCCAGCAGGACGGGGACAGGGGATGAAAAACTGTTTTTT. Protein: CASRTGTGDEKLFF.

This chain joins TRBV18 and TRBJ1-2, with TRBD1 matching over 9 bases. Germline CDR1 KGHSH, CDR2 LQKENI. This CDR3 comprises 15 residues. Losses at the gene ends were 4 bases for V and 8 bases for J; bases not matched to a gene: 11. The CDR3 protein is CASSLLRDREEGYTF. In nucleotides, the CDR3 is TGTGCCAGCTCACTTCTCCGGGACAGGGAGGAGGGCTACACCTTC.

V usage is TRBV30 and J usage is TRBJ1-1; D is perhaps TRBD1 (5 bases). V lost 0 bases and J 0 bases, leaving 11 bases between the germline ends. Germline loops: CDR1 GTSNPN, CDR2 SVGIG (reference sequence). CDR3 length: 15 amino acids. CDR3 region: CAWSVTGLMNTEAFF. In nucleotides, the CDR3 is TGTGCCTGGAGTGTTACAGGCCTCATGAACACTGAAGCTTTCTTT.

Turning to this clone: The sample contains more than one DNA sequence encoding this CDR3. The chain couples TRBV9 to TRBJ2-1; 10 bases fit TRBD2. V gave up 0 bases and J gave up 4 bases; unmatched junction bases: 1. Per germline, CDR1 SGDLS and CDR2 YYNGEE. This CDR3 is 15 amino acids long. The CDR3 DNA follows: TGTGCCAGCAGCGTAGGACTAGCGGGTTACAATGAGCAGTTCTTC. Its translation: CASSVGLAGYNEQFF.

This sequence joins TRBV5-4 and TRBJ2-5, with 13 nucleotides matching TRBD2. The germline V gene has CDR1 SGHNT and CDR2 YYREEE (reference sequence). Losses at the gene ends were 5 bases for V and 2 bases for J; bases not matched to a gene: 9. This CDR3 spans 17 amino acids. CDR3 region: CASSSPGLAGLQETQYF. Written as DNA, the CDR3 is TGTGCCAGCAGTTCCCCGGGACTAGCGGGATTGCAAGAGACCCAGTACTTC.

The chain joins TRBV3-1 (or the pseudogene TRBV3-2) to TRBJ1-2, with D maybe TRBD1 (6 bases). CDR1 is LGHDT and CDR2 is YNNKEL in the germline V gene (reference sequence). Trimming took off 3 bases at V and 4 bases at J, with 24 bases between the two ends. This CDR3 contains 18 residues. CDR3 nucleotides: TGTGCCAGCAGCCAGGAACCCCCGGGGGAGGGGGGGATCTATGGCTACACCTTC. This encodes CASSQEPPGEGGIYGYTF.

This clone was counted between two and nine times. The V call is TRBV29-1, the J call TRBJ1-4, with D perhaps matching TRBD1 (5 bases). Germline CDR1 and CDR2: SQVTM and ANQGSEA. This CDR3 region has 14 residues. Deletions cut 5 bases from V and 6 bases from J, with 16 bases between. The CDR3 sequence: CSVSGSDSYEKLFF. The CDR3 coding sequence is TGCAGCGTTTCGGGTTCAGACAGCTATGAAAAACTGTTTTTT.

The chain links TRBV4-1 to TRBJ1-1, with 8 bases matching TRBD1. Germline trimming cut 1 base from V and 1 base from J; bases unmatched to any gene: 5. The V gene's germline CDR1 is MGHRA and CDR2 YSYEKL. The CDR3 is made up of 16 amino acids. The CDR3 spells CASSQATGTGNTEAFF. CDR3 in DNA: TGCGCCAGCAGCCAAGCCACTGGGACAGGGAACACTGAAGCTTTCTTT.

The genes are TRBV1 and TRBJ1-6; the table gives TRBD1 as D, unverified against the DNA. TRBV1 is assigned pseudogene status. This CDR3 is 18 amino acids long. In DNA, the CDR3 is TGCACCAGCAGCCCCCGGGACAGCTTTTCTCAGAATAATTCACCCCTCCACTTT. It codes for CTSSPRDSFSQNNSPLHF.

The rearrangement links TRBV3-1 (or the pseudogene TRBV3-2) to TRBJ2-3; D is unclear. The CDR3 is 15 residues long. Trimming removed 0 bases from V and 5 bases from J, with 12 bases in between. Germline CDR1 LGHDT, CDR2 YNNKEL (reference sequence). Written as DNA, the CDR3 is TGTGCCAGCAGCCAAGAGAGGCTCAACGAAGATACGCAGTATTTT. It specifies CASSQERLNEDTQYF.

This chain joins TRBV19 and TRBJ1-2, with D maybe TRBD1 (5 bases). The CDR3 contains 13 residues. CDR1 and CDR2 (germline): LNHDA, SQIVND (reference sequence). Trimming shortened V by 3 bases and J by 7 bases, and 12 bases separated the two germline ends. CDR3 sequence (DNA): TGTGCCAGTAGTATGCTCCAGGGAATTGGCTACACCTTC. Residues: CASSMLQGIGYTF.

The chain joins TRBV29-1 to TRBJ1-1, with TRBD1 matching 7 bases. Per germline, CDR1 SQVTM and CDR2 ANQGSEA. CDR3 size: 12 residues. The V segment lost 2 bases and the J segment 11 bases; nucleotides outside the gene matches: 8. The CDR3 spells CSVEFEGTEAFF. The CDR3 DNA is TGCAGCGTTGAATTTGAGGGGACAGAGGCTTTCTTT.

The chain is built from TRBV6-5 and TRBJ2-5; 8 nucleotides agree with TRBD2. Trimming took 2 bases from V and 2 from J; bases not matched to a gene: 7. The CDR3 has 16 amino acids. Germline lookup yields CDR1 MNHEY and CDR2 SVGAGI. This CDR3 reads CASSYGRGGLQETQYF. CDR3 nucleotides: TGTGCCAGCAGTTACGGACGGGGGGGATTGCAAGAGACCCAGTACTTC.

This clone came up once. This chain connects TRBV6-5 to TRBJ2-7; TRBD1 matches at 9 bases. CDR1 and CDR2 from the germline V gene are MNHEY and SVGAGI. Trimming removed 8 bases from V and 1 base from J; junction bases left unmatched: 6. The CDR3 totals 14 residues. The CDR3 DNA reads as TGTGCCAGCCTTGGGGACAGGGAGTCCTACGAGCAGTACTTC. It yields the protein CASLGDRESYEQYF.

CDR3 sequence reads: CAWSFPGEQGVRTGNTIYF. The DNA for the CDR3 is TGTGCCTGGAGTTTCCCAGGGGAGCAGGGGGTCAGGACTGGAAACACCATATATTTT. The chain uses TRBV30 and TRBJ1-3, with TRBD1 matching 7 bases. The ends lost 2 bases at V and 2 bases at J; junction bases unmatched: 18. There are 19 residues in the CDR3. In germline, CDR1 is GTSNPN, CDR2 SVGIG (reference sequence).

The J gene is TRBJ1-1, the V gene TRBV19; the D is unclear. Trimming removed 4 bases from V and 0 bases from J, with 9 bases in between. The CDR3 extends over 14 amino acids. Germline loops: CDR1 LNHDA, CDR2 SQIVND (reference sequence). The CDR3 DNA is TGTGCCAGTAGTACCTCGACACTGAACACTGAAGCTTTCTTT. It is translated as CASSTSTLNTEAFF.

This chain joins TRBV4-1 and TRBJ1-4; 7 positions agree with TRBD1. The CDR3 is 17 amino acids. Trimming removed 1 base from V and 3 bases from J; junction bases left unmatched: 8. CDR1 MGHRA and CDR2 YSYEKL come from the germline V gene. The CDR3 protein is CASSQGRQGSANEKLFF. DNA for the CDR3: TGCGCCAGCAGCCAAGGTCGACAGGGATCGGCTAATGAAAAACTGTTTTTT.

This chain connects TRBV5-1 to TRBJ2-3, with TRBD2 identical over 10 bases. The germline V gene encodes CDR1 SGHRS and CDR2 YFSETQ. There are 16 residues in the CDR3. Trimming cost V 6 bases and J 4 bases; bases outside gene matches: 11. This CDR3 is CASMSGGAGVSDTQYF. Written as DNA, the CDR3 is TGCGCCAGCATGAGCGGGGGGGCCGGGGTATCAGATACGCAGTATTTT.

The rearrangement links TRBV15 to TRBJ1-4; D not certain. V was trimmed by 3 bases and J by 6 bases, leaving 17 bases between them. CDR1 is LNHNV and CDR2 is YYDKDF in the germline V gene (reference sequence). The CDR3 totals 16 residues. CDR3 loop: CATSSRLGGIDEKLFF. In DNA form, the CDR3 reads TGTGCCACCAGCAGCCGTCTGGGAGGGATAGATGAAAAACTGTTTTTT.

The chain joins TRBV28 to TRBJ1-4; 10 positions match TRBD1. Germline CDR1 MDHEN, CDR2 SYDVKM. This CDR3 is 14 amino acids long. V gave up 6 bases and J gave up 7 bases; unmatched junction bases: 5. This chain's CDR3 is CASSQDRGGEKLFF. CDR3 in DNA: TGTGCCAGCAGCCAGGACAGGGGGGGTGAAAAACTGTTTTTT.

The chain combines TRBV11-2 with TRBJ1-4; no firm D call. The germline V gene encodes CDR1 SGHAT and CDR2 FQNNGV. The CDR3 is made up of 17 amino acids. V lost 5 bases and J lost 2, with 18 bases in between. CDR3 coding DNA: TGTGCCAGCAGCCCGCATTCATTCTCCGGGACTAATGAAAAACTGTTTTTT. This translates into CASSPHSFSGTNEKLFF.

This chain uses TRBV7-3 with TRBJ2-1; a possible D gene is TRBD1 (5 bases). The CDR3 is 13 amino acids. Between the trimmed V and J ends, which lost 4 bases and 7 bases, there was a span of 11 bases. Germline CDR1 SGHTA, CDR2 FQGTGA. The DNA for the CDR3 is TGTGCCAGCAGCTCTACGCAGGGAAATGAGCAGTTCTTC. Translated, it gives CASSSTQGNEQFF.

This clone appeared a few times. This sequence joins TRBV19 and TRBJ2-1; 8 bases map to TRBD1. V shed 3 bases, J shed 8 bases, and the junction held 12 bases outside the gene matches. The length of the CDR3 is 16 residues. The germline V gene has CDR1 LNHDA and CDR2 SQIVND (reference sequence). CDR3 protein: CASSILKGTGRDEQFF. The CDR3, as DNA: TGTGCCAGTAGTATCCTAAAGGGGACAGGTCGGGATGAGCAGTTCTTC.

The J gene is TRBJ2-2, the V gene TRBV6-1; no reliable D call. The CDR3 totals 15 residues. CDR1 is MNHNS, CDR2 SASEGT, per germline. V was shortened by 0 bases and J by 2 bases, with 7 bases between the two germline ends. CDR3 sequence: CASSEAFRNTGELFF. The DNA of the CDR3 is TGTGCCAGCAGTGAAGCGTTCAGAAACACCGGGGAGCTGTTTTTT.

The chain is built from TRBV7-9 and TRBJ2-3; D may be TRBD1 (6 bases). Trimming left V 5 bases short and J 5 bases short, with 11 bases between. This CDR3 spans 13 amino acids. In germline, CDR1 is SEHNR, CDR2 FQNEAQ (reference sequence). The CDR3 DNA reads TGTGCCAGCAGCCGAATAGGGGGAGATACGCAGTATTTT. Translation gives CASSRIGGDTQYF.

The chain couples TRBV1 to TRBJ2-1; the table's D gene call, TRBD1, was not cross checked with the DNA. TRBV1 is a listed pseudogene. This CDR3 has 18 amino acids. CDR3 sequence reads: CTRRAGGKSSCSYNEQFF. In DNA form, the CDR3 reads TGCACCCGCCGGGCAGGGGGGAAAAGTTCATGCTCCTACAATGAGCAGTTCTTC.